Many counts were recorded for the clone carrying this T cell receptor (beta chain). Its matching antigen is unknown. The germline gives CDR1 SGHKS, CDR2 YYEKEE (reference sequence). After removal of 5 bases from V and 5 bases from J, the junction contained 8 bases not matched to a gene. This CDR3 region has 15 residues. The sample comes from a study of T cell repertoires in cytomegalovirus infection. Whole-study context: CMV infection and matching HLA type were both indicated by public TCR beta signatures. Study outcomes and limitations: Predominance within the ex vivo response was attributable to HLA-C-restricted CMV-specific TCR beta clonotypes. Cumulated frequencies of public TCR beta families served to identify carriers of CMV plus the relevant HLA.

TCRdb fed the reads into MiXCR, producing one record per CDR3 protein. The profile shows 200,000 to 300,000 distinct CDR3 sequences, roughly 13% of them singletons. The source of this sequence is a human donor in good health (CMV status not recorded). Some clones in this sample may be carry-over from other donors' samples. The chain recombines TRBV5-5 with TRBJ2-2, with TRBD1 matching over 8 bases. Sequencing used PBMCs. CDR3 DNA: TGTGCCAGCAGTTTCGCAGGGGGCTGGACCGGGGAGCTGTTTTTT. Residues: CASSFAGGWTGELFF.